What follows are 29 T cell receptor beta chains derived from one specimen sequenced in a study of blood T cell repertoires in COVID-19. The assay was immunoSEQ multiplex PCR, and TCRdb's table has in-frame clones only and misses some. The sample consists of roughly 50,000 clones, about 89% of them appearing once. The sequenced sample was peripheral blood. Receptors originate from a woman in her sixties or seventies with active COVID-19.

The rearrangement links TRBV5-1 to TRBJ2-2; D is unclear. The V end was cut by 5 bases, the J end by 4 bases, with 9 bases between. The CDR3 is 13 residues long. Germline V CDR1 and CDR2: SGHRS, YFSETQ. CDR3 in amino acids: CASRATVTGELFF. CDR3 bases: TGCGCCAGCAGGGCTACAGTCACCGGGGAGCTGTTTTTT.

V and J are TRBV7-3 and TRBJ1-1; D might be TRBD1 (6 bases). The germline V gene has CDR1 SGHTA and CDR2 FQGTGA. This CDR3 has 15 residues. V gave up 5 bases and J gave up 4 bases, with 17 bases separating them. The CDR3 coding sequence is TGTGCCAGCAGCCCCACCTTTTTACAGGGCACTGAAGCTTTCTTT. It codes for CASSPTFLQGTEAFF.

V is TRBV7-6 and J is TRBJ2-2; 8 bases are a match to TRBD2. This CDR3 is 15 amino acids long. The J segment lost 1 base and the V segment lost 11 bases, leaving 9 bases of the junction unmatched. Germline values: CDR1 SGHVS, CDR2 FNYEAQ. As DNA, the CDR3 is TGTGCCGGAAAGGGCGGGGGGATGAACACCGGGGAGCTGTTTTTT. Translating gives CAGKGGGMNTGELFF.

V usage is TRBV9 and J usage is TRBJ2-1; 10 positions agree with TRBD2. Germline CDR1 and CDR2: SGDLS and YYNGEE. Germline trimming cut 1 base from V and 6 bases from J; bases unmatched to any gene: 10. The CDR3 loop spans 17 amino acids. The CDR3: CASSVTLSSGGSNEQFF. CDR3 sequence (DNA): TGTGCCAGCAGCGTAACCCTCTCTAGCGGGGGATCCAATGAGCAGTTCTTC.

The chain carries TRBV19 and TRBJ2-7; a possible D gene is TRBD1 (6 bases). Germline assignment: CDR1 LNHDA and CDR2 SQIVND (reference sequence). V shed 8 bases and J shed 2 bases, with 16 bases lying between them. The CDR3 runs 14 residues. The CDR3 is CASSDPQGPYEQYF. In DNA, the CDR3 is TGTGCCAGTTCCGATCCACAGGGCCCCTACGAGCAGTACTTC.

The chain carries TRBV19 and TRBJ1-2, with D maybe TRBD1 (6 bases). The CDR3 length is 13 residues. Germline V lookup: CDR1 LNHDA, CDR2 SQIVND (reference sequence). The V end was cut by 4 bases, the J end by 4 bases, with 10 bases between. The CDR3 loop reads CASSTDRFYGYTF. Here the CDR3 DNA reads TGTGCCAGTAGTACCGACAGGTTCTATGGCTACACCTTC.

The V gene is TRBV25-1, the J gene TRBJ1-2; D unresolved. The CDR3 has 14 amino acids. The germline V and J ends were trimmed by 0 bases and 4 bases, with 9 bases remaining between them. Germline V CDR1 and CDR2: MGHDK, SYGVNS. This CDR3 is CASSEYAGGYGYTF. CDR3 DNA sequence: TGTGCCAGCAGTGAATATGCGGGTGGCTATGGCTACACCTTC.

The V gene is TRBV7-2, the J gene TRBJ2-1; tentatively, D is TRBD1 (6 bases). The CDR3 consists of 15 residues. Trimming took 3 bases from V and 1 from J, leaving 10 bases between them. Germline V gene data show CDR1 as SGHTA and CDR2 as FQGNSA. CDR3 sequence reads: CASSFTQGSYNEQFF. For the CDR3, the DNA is TGTGCCAGCAGCTTCACCCAGGGGTCCTACAATGAGCAGTTCTTC.

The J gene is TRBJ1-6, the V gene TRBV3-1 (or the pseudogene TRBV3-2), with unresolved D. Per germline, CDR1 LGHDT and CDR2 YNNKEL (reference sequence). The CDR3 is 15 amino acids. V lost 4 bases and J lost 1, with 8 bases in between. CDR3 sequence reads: CASSPGGSYNSPLHF. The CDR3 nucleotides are TGTGCCAGCAGCCCAGGTGGATCCTATAATTCACCCCTCCACTTT.

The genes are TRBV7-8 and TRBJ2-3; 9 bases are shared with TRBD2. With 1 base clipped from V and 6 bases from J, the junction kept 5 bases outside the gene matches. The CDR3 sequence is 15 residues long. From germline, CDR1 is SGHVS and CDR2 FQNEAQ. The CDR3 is CASSLEAGGPDTQYF. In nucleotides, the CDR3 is TGTGCCAGCAGCTTAGAGGCGGGGGGGCCGGATACGCAGTATTTT.

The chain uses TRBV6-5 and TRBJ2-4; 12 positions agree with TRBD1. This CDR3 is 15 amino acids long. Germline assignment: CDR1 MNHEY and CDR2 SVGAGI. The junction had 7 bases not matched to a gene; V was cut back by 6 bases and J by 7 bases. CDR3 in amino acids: CASRKAGTGGNIQYF. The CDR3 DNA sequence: TGTGCCAGCAGGAAAGCCGGGACAGGGGGCAACATTCAGTACTTC.

The CDR3 DNA sequence: TGTGCCAGTAGTGCAGGGTGGGGATACGAGCAGTACTTC. Encoded protein: CASSAGWGYEQYF. This rearrangement joins TRBV19 to TRBJ2-7, with D perhaps TRBD1 (5 bases). V lost 5 bases and J lost 4, with 12 bases in between. The CDR3 extends over 13 amino acids. The V gene's germline CDR1 is LNHDA and CDR2 SQIVND (reference sequence).

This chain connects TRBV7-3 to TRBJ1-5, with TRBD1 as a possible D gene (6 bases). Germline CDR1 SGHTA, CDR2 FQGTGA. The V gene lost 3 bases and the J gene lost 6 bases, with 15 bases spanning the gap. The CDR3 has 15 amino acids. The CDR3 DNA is TGTGCCAGCAGCTTGGGGGGAGGGACAACTCAGCCCCAGCATTTT. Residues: CASSLGGGTTQPQHF. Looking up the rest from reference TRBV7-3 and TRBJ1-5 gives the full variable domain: GAGVSQTPSNKVTEKGKYVELRCDPISGHTALYWYRQSLGQGPEFLIYFQGTGAADDSGLPNDRFFAVRPEGSVSTLKIQRTERGDSAVYLCASSLGGGTTQPQHFGDGTRLSIL.

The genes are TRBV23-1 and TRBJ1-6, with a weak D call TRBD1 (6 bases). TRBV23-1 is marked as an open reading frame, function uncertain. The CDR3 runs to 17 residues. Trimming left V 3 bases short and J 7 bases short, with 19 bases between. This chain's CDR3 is CASSHHSRGTGNSPLHF. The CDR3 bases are TGCGCCAGCAGTCACCATTCCAGGGGTACGGGGAATTCACCCCTCCACTTT.

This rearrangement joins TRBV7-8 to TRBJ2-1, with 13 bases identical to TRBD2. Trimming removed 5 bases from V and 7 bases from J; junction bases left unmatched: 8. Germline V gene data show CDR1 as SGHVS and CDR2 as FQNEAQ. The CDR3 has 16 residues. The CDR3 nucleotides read TGTGCCAGCAGCCAGAGACTAGCGGGGGGTCGGAATGAGCAGTTCTTC. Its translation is CASSQRLAGGRNEQFF.

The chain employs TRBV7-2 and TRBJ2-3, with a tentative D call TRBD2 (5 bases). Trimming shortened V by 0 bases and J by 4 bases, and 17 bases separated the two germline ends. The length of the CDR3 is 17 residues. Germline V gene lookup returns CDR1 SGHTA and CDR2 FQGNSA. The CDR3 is CASSLARSGFLADTQYF. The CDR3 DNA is TGTGCCAGCAGCTTAGCGAGGAGCGGCTTCTTGGCAGATACGCAGTATTTT.

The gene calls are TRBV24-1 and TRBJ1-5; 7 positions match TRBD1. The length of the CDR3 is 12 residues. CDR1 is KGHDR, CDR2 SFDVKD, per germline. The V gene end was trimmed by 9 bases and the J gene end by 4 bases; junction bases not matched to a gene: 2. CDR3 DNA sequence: TGTGCCACCGGGGACAGAAATCAGCCCCAGCATTTT. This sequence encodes CATGDRNQPQHF.

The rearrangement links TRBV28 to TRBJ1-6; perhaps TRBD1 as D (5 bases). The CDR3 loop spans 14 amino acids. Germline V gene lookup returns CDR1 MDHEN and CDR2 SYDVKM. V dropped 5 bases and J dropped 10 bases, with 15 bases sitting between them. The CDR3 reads CASSRGGGGSPLHF. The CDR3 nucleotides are TGTGCCAGCAGTCGGGGGGGTGGAGGCTCACCCCTCCACTTT.

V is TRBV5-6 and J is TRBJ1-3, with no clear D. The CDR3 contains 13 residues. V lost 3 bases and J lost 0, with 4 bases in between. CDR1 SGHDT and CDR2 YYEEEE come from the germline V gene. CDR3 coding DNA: TGTGCCAGCAGCTCCATCTCTGGAAACACCATATATTTT. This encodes CASSSISGNTIYF.

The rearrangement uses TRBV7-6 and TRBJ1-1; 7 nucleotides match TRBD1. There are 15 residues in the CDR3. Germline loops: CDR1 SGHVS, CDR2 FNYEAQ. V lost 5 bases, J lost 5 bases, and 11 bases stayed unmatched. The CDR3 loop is CASSPRQGPLTEAFF. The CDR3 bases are TGTGCCAGCAGCCCACGACAGGGACCTCTAACTGAAGCTTTCTTT.

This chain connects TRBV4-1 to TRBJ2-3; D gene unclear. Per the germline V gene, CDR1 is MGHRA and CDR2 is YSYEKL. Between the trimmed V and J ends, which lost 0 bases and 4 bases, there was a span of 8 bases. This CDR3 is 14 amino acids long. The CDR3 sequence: CASSQDPSADTQYF. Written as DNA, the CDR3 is TGCGCCAGCAGCCAAGATCCGTCGGCAGATACGCAGTATTTT.

CDR3 DNA: TGCGCCAGCTGGGGCTACTACAATGAGCAGTTCTTC. Its protein is CASWGYYNEQFF. V is TRBV5-1 and J is TRBJ2-1; a possible D gene is TRBD1 (5 bases). The V and J ends lost 7 bases and 3 bases respectively, with 8 bases between them. The CDR3 runs 12 residues. Germline-derived CDR1 and CDR2 are SGHRS and YFSETQ.

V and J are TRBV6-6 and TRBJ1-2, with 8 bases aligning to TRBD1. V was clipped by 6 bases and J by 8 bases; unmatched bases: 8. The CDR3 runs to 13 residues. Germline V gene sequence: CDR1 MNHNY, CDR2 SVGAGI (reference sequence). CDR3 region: CASRDREVRGYTF. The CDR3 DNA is TGTGCCAGCAGGGACAGGGAAGTGCGCGGCTACACCTTC.

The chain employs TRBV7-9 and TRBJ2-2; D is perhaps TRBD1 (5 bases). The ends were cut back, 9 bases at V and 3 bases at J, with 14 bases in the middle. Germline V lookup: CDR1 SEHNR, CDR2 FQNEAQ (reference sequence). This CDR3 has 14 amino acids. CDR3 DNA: TGTGCCAGGCAAGGGGTTTTCGACACCGGGGAGCTGTTTTTT. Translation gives CARQGVFDTGELFF.

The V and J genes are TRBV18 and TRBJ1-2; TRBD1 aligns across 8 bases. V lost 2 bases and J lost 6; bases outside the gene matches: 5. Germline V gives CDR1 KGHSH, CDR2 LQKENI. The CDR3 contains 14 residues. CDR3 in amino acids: CASSPTGQGDGYTF. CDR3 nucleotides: TGTGCCAGCTCACCAACCGGACAGGGAGATGGCTACACCTTC.

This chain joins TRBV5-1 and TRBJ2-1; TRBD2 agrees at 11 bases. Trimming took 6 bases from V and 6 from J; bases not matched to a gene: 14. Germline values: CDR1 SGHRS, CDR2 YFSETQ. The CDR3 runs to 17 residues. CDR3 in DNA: TGCGCCAGCACCGGGACTAGCGGACCCGGGGTGTCCAATGAGCAGTTCTTC. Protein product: CASTGTSGPGVSNEQFF.

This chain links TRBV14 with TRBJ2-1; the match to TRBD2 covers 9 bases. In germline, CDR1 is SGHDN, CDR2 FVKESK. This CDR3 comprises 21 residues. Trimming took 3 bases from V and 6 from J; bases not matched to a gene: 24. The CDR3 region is CASSHLDSARIGSGGINEQFF. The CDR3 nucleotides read TGTGCCAGCAGCCACCTTGACTCAGCCCGGATTGGGAGCGGGGGGATCAATGAGCAGTTCTTC.

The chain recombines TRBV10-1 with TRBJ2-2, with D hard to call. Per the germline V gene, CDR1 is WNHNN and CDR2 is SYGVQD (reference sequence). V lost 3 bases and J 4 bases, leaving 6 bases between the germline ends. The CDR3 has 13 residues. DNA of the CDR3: TGCGCCAGCAGTGAACTACTCACCGGGGAGCTGTTTTTT. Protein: CASSELLTGELFF.

This CDR3 reads CASTQGRIPYEQYF. In DNA, the CDR3 is TGTGCCAGCACCCAGGGCCGAATTCCCTACGAGCAGTACTTC. The chain uses TRBV6-6 and TRBJ2-7, with D perhaps TRBD1 (5 bases). The CDR3 has 14 residues. V lost 7 bases and J 2 bases, leaving 15 bases between the germline ends. Germline-derived CDR1 and CDR2 are MNHNY and SVGAGI (reference sequence).